One sample yielded the 17 T cell receptor beta chains listed below, sequenced in a study of Graves' ophthalmopathy and Graves' hyperthyroidism (dated by TCRdb to 2017 to 2018). Sequencing instrument: Illumina HiSeq 2000. For repertoire sequencing, TCR beta CDR3 regions were amplified from RNA transcripts. The first round of RT-PCR was done with HTBI primers and the Qiagen OneStep RT-PCR kit, and was followed by a second round of multiplex PCR, then size selection and purification. Starting from the raw public reads, TCRdb applied fastp trimming at Q25, assembled clones with MiXCR and retained in-frame beta chains. For every CDR3 protein sequence, its rows merge into one entry that carries the most common genes and DNA. The sample records roughly 380,000 distinct CDR3 sequences, less than 20% of which are singletons. The ten largest clonotypes hold 5.5% to 7% of the sample. The sequencing sample was made of peripheral blood. These receptors were obtained from a woman younger than 30 with stable Graves' hyperthyroidism. Donor details come from another sample of the same person, matched by shared clones.

This chain joins TRBV12-3 or TRBV12-4 and TRBJ1-5, with a weak D call TRBD1 (6 bases). CDR3 length: 20 amino acids. V lost 0 bases and J 0 bases, leaving 21 bases between the germline ends. DNA of the CDR3: TGTGCCAGCAGTTTAGCGGTGGGGGGGCCTGGGTTGCATAGCAATCAGCCCCAGCATTTT. Protein product: CASSLAVGGPGLHSNQPQHF.

In DNA form, the CDR3 reads TGTGCCAGCAGTTACGAAGAGACAGGGGGCTACGAGCAGTACTTC. Protein product: CASSYEETGGYEQYF. The rearrangement uses TRBV6-2 or TRBV6-3 and TRBJ2-7; 9 nucleotides agree with TRBD1. CDR3 length: 15 amino acids. J was trimmed by 3 bases and V by 2 bases; bases with no gene match: 5. Germline V lookup: CDR1 MNHEY, CDR2 SVGEGT.

The chain has TRBV13 and TRBJ2-7, with unresolved D. V shed 3 bases and J shed 2 bases, with 8 bases lying between them. This CDR3 region has 13 residues. Germline-derived CDR1 and CDR2 are PRHDT and FYEKMQ (reference sequence). The chain's CDR3 is CASSFRSPYEQYF. The CDR3 DNA is TGTGCCAGCAGCTTCAGGTCTCCCTACGAGCAGTACTTC. Complete variable domain (other parts from reference TRBV13 and TRBJ2-7): AAGVIQSPRHLIKEKRETATLKCYPIPRHDTVYWYQQGPGQDPQFLISFYEKMQSDKGSIPDRFSAQQFSDYHSELNMSSLELGDSALYFCASSFRSPYEQYFGPGTRLTVT.

A few counts support this clonotype. The chain uses TRBV4-1 and TRBJ1-3; D uncertain. Germline V CDR1 and CDR2: MGHRA, YSYEKL. Trimming pared 1 base from V and 0 bases from J, leaving 7 bases between. This CDR3 comprises 15 residues. For the CDR3, the DNA is TGCGCCAGCAGCCAAGCCCAGATCTCTGGAAACACCATATATTTT. Translation: CASSQAQISGNTIYF.

This clonotype was counted ten times or more. J is TRBJ2-5 and V is TRBV20-1; 9 positions agree with TRBD2. The V segment lost 6 bases and the J segment 3 bases; nucleotides outside the gene matches: 8. The length of the CDR3 is 14 residues. Germline CDR1 DFQATT, CDR2 SNEGSKA (reference sequence). The CDR3 loop is CSAISRLAEETQYF. The CDR3 DNA reads as TGCAGTGCCATCTCCCGACTAGCGGAAGAGACCCAGTACTTC.

The table lists this clonotype with many counts. The rearrangement uses TRBV10-3 and TRBJ1-6, with D unresolved. V lost 6 bases, J lost 0 bases, and 3 bases lay in between. The CDR3 is made up of 13 amino acids. In germline, CDR1 is ENHRY, CDR2 SYGVKD. Here the CDR3 reads CAIRSSYNSPLHF. The CDR3 region has the DNA TGTGCCATCAGGAGCTCCTATAATTCACCCCTCCACTTT.

This clonotype was seen ten or more times. This chain joins TRBV12-3 or TRBV12-4 and TRBJ2-5, with D maybe TRBD1 (5 bases). The CDR3 consists of 17 residues. Trimming pared 2 bases from V and 0 bases from J, leaving 16 bases between. The CDR3 DNA reads as TGTGCCAGCAGTTTATCTTCCGGACAAGAGTACCAAGAGACCCAGTACTTC. This sequence encodes CASSLSSGQEYQETQYF.

This chain uses TRBV6-2 or TRBV6-3 with TRBJ2-7, with 10 bases lining up with TRBD1. Germline lookup yields CDR1 MNHEY and CDR2 SVGEGT. V lost 5 bases, J lost 6 bases, and 10 bases stayed unmatched. CDR3 length equals 15 residues. The CDR3 reads CASSPVGQGLVEQYF. For the CDR3, the DNA is TGTGCCAGCAGTCCCGTGGGACAGGGGTTGGTCGAGCAGTACTTC.

This chain connects TRBV12-3 or TRBV12-4 to TRBJ1-1; 7 bases are a match to TRBD1. This CDR3 has 14 residues. V was pared by 5 bases and J by 3 bases, with 6 bases of the junction left unmatched. The CDR3 loop is CASSPRGQDTEAFF. The CDR3 nucleotides are TGTGCCAGCAGTCCGAGGGGGCAGGACACTGAAGCTTTCTTT.

This clonotype was recorded at least ten times. The chain is built from TRBV12-3 or TRBV12-4 and TRBJ1-6, with D hard to call. V was clipped by 3 bases and J by 9 bases, with 21 bases between them. The CDR3 is 17 amino acids. The DNA of the CDR3 is TGTGCCAGCAGTTTTTTTGGATCCGACCGAGCTCCTTCACCCCTCCACTTT. Its protein is CASSFFGSDRAPSPLHF.

This clonotype was recorded many times. The gene calls are TRBV19 and TRBJ2-7; 9 positions match TRBD1. Germline V gene lookup returns CDR1 LNHDA and CDR2 SQIVND (reference sequence). This CDR3 is 14 amino acids long. V was pared by 6 bases and J by 5 bases, with 8 bases of the junction left unmatched. The CDR3 here is CASRLGTGIHEQYF. Here the CDR3 DNA reads TGTGCCAGTAGACTTGGGACAGGGATCCACGAGCAGTACTTC.

This chain uses TRBV18 with TRBJ2-2; D is undetermined. Deletions cut 3 bases from V and 0 bases from J, with 11 bases between. The CDR3 is 16 residues long. Germline V gene sequence: CDR1 KGHSH, CDR2 LQKENI. The CDR3 region has the DNA TGTGCCAGCTCACCTATTGAACGTACGAACACCGGGGAGCTGTTTTTT. Amino acid sequence: CASSPIERTNTGELFF.

The chain links TRBV6-1 to TRBJ2-7; D unresolved. Germline loops: CDR1 MNHNS, CDR2 SASEGT. There are 11 residues in the CDR3. Trimming took off 8 bases at V and 3 bases at J, with 8 bases between the two ends. CDR3: CASQERYEQYF. The CDR3, as DNA: TGTGCCAGCCAGGAGCGCTACGAGCAGTACTTC.

This chain joins TRBV6-2 or TRBV6-3 and TRBJ1-2; D is unresolved. CDR1 and CDR2 (germline): MNHEY, SVGEGT. The CDR3 is 11 residues long. Trimming removed 6 bases from V and 10 bases from J, with 12 bases in between. The CDR3 region is CASRTRSFYTF. CDR3 nucleotide sequence: TGTGCCAGCAGGACCCGAAGTTTCTACACCTTC.

This clonotype was observed at least ten times. The chain uses TRBV19 and TRBJ2-5; D is undetermined. Germline V gene sequence: CDR1 LNHDA, CDR2 SQIVND (reference sequence). V lost 3 bases and J lost 5, with 10 bases in between. The CDR3 is 13 residues long. CDR3 region: CASSMPVLETQYF. The CDR3 DNA sequence: TGTGCCAGTAGTATGCCCGTCTTGGAGACCCAGTACTTC. Based on the CDR3 plus reference TRBV19 and TRBJ2-5, the full variable domain is DGGITQSPKYLFRKEGQNVTLSCEQNLNHDAMYWYRQDPGQGLRLIYYSQIVNDFQKGDIAEGYSVSREKKESFPLTVTSAQKNPTAFYLCASSMPVLETQYFGPGTRLLVL.

In this sample, this clonotype turned up many times. The J gene is TRBJ2-4, the V gene TRBV7-9, with 7 positions matching TRBD2. Germline V gives CDR1 SEHNR, CDR2 FQNEAQ (reference sequence). The V gene end was trimmed by 4 bases and the J gene end by 1 base; junction bases not matched to a gene: 4. The CDR3 is made up of 15 amino acids. Here the CDR3 DNA reads TGTGCCAGCAGCTCTAGCGGACTGGCCAAAAACATTCAGTACTTC. Its translation: CASSSSGLAKNIQYF.

This clonotype came up many times. This chain uses TRBV7-2 with TRBJ2-2; no firm D call. The V end lost 1 base, the J end lost 2 bases, and 8 bases lay between the germline ends. The germline gives CDR1 SGHTA, CDR2 FQGNSA. The CDR3 is 15 residues long. The CDR3 bases are TGTGCCAGCAGCTTAGGGACCGCAAACACCGGGGAGCTGTTTTTT. Its translation is CASSLGTANTGELFF.